Sequencing of this T cell receptor beta chain was carried out in a study of cytomegalovirus exposure and HLA in healthy donors. Study findings and constraints: The CMV antigen specificity of a few CMV-associated chains was confirmed through in vitro analysis. Later analysis indicated greater clonal expansion among HLA-associated TCR beta chains than among equally common other chains.

As concerns this clone: What it binds is unknown.

Trimming shortened V by 5 bases and J by 8 bases, and 18 bases separated the two germline ends. Germline V gene lookup returns CDR1 SGHTA and CDR2 FQGNSA. The CDR3 loop spans 14 amino acids. The PCR made use of 60 Vbeta and 13 Jbeta primers. The method was immunoSEQ multiplex PCR; TCRdb's version includes in-frame clones alone and lacks a portion of them. Of 200,000 to 300,000 clones in the sample, roughly 81% were seen once. Sequenced input: PBMCs. The TCR comes from a woman in her thirties or forties in good health and CMV-seropositive. J is TRBJ1-1 and V is TRBV7-2, with no clear D. The CDR3 sequence: CASSSRYPYPEAFF. CDR3 nucleotides: TGTGCCAGCAGCAGCAGGTACCCATACCCAGAAGCTTTCTTT.